The 2 T cell receptor beta chains reported below all come from one sample, sequenced in a study of blood T cell repertoires in COVID-19. Assay used: immunoSEQ multiplex PCR; TCRdb lists only in-frame clones, some missing. The profile shows about 480,000 clones, 70% to 90% of them singletons. Sequencing was carried out using PBMCs or T cells enriched from blood (not recorded which). The receptors were gathered from a woman in her 40s who had recovered from COVID-19.

The chain has TRBV27 and TRBJ2-7; TRBD2 matches at 11 bases. The CDR3 is 14 amino acids. CDR1 is MNHEY and CDR2 is SMNVEV in the germline V gene (reference sequence). The trim removed 6 bases at V and 3 bases at J, leaving 4 bases unmatched. As DNA, the CDR3 is TGTGCCAGCAGCCCCGGGACTAGCGGCTACGAGCAGTACTTC. Amino acid sequence: CASSPGTSGYEQYF.

There are a few counts of this clone. The chain couples TRBV9 to TRBJ2-1; 8 bases are shared with TRBD2. The germline gives CDR1 SGDLS, CDR2 YYNGEE. Trimming cost V 5 bases and J 5 bases; bases outside gene matches: 9. CDR3 length: 15 residues. The CDR3 is CASSPAGATDNEQFF. The CDR3 DNA reads as TGTGCCAGCAGTCCAGCGGGAGCAACGGACAATGAGCAGTTCTTC.